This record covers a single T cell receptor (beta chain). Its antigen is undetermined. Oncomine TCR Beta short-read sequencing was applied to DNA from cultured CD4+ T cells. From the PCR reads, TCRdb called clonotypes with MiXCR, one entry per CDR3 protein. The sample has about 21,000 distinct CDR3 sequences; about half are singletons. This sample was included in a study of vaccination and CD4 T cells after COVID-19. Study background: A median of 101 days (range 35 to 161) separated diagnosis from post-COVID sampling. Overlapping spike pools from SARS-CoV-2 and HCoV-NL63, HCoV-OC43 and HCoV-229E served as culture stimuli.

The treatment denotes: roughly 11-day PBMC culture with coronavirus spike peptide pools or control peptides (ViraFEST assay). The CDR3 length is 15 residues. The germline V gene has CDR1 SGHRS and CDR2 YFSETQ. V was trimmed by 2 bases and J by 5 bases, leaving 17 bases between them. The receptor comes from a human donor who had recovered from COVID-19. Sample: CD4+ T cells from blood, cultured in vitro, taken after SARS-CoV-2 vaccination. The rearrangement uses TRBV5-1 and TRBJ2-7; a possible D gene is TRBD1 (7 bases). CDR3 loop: CASSFGHQGGDEQYF. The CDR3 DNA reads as TGCGCCAGCAGCTTCGGGCATCAGGGGGGCGACGAGCAGTACTTC.